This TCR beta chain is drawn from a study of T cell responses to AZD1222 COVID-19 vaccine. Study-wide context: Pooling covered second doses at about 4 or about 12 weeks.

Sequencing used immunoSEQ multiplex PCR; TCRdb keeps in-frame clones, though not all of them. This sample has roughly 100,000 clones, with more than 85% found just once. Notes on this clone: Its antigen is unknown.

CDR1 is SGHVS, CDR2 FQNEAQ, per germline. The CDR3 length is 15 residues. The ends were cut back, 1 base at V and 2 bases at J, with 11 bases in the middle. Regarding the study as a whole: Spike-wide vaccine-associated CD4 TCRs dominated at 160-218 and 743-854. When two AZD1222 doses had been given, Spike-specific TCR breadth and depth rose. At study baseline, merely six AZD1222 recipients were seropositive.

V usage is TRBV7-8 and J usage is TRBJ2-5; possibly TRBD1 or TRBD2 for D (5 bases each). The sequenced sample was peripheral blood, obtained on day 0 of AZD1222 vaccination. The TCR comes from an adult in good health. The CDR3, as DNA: TGTGCCAGCAGCTTAGTAACGGGACGACAAGAGACCCAGTACTTC. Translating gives CASSLVTGRQETQYF.